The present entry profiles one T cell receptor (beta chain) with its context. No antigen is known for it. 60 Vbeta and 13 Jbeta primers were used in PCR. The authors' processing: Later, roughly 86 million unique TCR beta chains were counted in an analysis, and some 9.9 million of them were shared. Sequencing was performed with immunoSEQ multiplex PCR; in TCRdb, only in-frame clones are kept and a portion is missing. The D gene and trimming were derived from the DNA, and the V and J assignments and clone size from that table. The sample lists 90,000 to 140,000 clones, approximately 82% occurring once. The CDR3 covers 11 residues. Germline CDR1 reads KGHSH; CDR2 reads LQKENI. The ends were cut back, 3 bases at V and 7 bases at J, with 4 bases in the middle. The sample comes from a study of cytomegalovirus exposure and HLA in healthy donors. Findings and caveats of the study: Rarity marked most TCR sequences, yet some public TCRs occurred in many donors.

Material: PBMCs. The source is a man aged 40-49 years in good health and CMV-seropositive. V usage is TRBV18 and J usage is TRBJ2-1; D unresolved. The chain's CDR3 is CASSPSNEQFF. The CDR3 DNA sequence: TGTGCCAGCTCACCTTCGAATGAGCAGTTCTTC.